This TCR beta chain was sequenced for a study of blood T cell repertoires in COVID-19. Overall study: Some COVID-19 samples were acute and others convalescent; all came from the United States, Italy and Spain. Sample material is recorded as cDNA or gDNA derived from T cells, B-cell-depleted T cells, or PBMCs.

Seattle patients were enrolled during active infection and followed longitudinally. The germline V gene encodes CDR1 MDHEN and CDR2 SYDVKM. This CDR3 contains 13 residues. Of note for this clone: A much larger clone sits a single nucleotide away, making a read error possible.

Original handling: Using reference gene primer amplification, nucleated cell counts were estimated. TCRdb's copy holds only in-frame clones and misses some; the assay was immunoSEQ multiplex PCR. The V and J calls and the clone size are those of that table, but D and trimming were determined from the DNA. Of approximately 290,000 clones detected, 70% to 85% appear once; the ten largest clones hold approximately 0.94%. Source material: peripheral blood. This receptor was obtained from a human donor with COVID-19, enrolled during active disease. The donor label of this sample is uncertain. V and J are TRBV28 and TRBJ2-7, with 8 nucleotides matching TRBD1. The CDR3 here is CAGSGQGPLEQYF. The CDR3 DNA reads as TGTGCCGGCAGTGGACAGGGCCCCCTCGAGCAGTACTTC.